These 2 T cell receptor beta chains originate from one sample sequenced in a study of T cell responses to AZD1222 COVID-19 vaccine. Libraries were prepared by immunoSEQ multiplex PCR; TCRdb keeps only in-frame clonotypes and omits some of them. The sample consists of 120,000 to 150,000 clones, roughly nine tenths of them appearing once. The sample here was peripheral blood, taken 28 days after the second AZD1222 dose. These TCRs come from an adult who received the AZD1222 COVID-19 vaccine.

This chain uses TRBV4-3 with TRBJ1-4, with TRBD1 matching over 9 bases. With 4 bases clipped from V and 6 bases from J, the junction kept 3 bases outside the gene matches. The CDR3 sequence is 14 residues long. Germline CDR1 and CDR2: LGHNA and YSLEER. CDR3 in DNA: TGCGCCAGCAGCCCGGGACAGGGCTATGAAAAACTGTTTTTT. This sequence encodes CASSPGQGYEKLFF.

The chain carries TRBV6-2 or TRBV6-3 and TRBJ2-1, with TRBD2 matching over 13 bases. This CDR3 is 15 amino acids long. J lost 8 bases, V lost 5 bases, and 6 bases had no gene match. The germline V gene encodes CDR1 MNHEY and CDR2 SVGEGT. CDR3 coding DNA: TGTGCCAGCAGTCCGACTAGCGGGAGGCGGGATGAGCAGTTCTTC. It is translated as CASSPTSGRRDEQFF.